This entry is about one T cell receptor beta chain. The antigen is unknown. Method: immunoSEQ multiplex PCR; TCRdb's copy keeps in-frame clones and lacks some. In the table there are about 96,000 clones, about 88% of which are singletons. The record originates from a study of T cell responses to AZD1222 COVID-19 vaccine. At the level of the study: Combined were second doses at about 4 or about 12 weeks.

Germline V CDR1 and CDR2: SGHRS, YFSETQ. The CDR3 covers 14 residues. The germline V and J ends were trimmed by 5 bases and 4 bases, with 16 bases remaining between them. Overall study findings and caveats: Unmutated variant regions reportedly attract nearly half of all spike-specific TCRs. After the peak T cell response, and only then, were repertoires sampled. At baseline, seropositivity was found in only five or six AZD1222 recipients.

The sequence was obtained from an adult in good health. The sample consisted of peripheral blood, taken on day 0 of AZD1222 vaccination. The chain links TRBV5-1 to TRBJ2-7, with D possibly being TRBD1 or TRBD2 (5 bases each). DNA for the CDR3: TGCGCCAGCAGGGCCGGCCGGGGACCTTACGAGCAGTACTTC. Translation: CASRAGRGPYEQYF.